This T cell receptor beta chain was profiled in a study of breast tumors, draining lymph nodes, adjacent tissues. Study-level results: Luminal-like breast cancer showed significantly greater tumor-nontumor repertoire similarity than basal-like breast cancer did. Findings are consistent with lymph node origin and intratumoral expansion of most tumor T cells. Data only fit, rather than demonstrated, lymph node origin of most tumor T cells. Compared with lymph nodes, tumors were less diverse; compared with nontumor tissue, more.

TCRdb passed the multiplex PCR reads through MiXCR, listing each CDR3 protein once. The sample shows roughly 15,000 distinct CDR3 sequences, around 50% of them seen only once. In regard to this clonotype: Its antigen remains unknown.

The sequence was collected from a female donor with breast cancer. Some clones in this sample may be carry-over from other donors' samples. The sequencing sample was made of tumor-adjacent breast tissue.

This chain's CDR3 is CASSSAGQPNEKLFF. The CDR3 DNA sequence: TGTGCCAGCAGCTCGGCGGGACAGCCTAATGAAAAACTGTTTTTT. The V and J genes are TRBV7-2 and TRBJ1-4; 7 positions match TRBD1. This CDR3 has 15 amino acids. V lost 4 bases and J lost 3; bases outside the gene matches: 5. Germline V gene data show CDR1 as SGHTA and CDR2 as FQGNSA.